This T cell receptor beta chain is drawn from a study of shared clonotypes between healthy human individuals. Sequencing was performed with immunoSEQ multiplex PCR; in TCRdb, only in-frame clones are kept and a portion is missing. The sample yields approximately 330,000 clones, less than 75% seen once. Regarding this clone: This CDR3 is also generated by other DNA sequences in the sample.

The CDR3 is made up of 14 amino acids. V lost 7 bases and J 0 bases, leaving 10 bases between the germline ends. Germline-derived CDR1 and CDR2 are SNHLY and FYNNEI. Sequenced sample: memory CD4+ T cells sorted from blood. The subset denotes: CD45RA-negative fraction. The chain joins TRBV2 to TRBJ1-5, with D perhaps matching TRBD1 (6 bases). The sequence was obtained from a man aged 30 to 39 in good health. CDR3 DNA sequence: TGTGCCAGCAACAGGGAGGATAGCAATCAGCCCCAGCATTTT. As protein: CASNREDSNQPQHF.